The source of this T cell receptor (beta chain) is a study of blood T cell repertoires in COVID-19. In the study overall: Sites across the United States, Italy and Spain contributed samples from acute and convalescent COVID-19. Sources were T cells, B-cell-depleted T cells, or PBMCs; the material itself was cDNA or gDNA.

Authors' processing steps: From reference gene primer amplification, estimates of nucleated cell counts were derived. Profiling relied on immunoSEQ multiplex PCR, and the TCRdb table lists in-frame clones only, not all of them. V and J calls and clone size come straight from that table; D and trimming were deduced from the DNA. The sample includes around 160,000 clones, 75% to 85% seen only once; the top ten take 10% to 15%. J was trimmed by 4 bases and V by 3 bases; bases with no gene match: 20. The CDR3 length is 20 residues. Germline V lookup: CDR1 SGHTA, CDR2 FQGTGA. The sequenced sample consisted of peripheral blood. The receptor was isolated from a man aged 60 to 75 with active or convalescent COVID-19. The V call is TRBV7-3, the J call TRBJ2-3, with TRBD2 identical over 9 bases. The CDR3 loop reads CASSLIEAGGSGVTPDTQYF. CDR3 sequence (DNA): TGTGCCAGCAGCTTGATCGAAGCGGGAGGTTCTGGGGTGACACCAGATACGCAGTATTTT. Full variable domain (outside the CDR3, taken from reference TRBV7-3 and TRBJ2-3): GAGVSQTPSNKVTEKGKYVELRCDPISGHTALYWYRQSLGQGPEFLIYFQGTGAADDSGLPNDRFFAVRPEGSVSTLKIQRTERGDSAVYLCASSLIEAGGSGVTPDTQYFGPGTRLTVL.